The clone carrying this T cell receptor (delta chain) was observed a handful of times. No antigen is known for it. Thymocytes were sorted as CD3+ TCRVdelta1+ TCRVdelta2- after alphabeta T cell depletion. Sorted Vdelta1+ thymocytes were about 98% to 99.6% pure. These data originate in a study of Vδ1+ human thymocytes. Study findings and constraints: TRG sequences recurred across donors, whereas TRD sequences stayed essentially private. Thymic delta-chain repertoires held roughly 18% Vdelta2 sequences and few Vdelta3, despite high sort purity. In the thymus, TRG and TRD repertoires looked highly polyclonal with Gaussian CDR3 lengths.

The template was reverse-transcribed extracted RNA. The CDR3 regions were amplified by multiplex PCR from V-gene primers to a constant-region primer. TCRdb reprocessed the multiplex PCR reads through CATT. Among under 30,000 delta-chain clones listed, more than 6.5% were seen once. V lost 3 bases and J lost 1, with 36 bases in between. Germline V CDR1 and CDR2: TSWWSYY, QGS. The CDR3 covers 23 residues. The clonotype was recovered from a girl under three years old who had congenital heart surgery. What was sequenced was Vdelta1+ gamma-delta thymocytes from the thymus. Subset: FACS-sorted CD3+ TCRalphabeta- TCRVdelta1+ TCRVdelta2- thymocytes. The chain employs TRDV1 and TRDJ1; TRDD3 is a possible D gene (5 bases). The CDR3 here is CALGDSDCPPYWYCIRVTDKLIF. The CDR3 DNA follows: TGTGCTCTTGGGGATTCCGACTGCCCACCGTACTGGTACTGTATAAGGGTCACCGATAAACTCATCTTT.